This T cell receptor (beta chain) originates from a study of blood T cells in healthy people across ages. Notes on the study in general: Age advanced and TCR beta diversity per million T cells fell, roughly linearly.

The authors ran a second PCR of about 7 to 12 cycles using a sample-barcoded 5' primer and a J-beta primer mix. MiXCR, run by TCRdb on the 5' RACE reads, gives a single entry per CDR3 protein. Of about 640,000 distinct CDR3 sequences in the sample, approximately 50% are singletons; the top ten hold over 30%. V shed 2 bases and J 2 bases; nucleotides not matched to a gene: 0. The CDR3 is 14 amino acids. In germline, CDR1 is ENHRY, CDR2 SYGVKD. Comments on this clonotype: Its antigen is undetermined.

The sequenced material came from blood. This chain uses TRBV10-3 with TRBJ1-2, with TRBD1 matching 9 bases. The receptor comes from a man aged 60 to 75 in good health. The chain's CDR3 is CAISEGTGNYGYTF. Written as DNA, the CDR3 is TGTGCCATCAGTGAGGGGACAGGGAACTATGGCTACACCTTC.